The 21 T cell receptor beta chains presented below share a single source sample, sequenced in a study of identical twins. TCRdb fed the 5' RACE reads into MiXCR, producing one record per CDR3 protein. The table has under 800,000 distinct CDR3 sequences, 21% seen once. These sequences were also reported in another study, on T cells expressing NK-cell markers.

The sample consisted of PBMCs. The receptors shown here come from a woman aged 18-29 years in good health.

DNA for the CDR3: TGTGCCAGCTCCCCGAGCGGGGCCCGTGCCACAGATACGCAGTATTTT. Translated, it gives CASSPSGARATDTQYF. The J gene is TRBJ2-3, the V gene TRBV18; 7 bases agree with TRBD2. Germline loops: CDR1 KGHSH, CDR2 LQKENI. This CDR3 comprises 16 residues. The junction had 11 bases not matched to a gene; V was cut back by 6 bases and J by 2 bases.

In its sample, this clonotype was seen a few times. This chain uses TRBV20-1 with TRBJ2-7, with D perhaps TRBD1 (6 bases). The CDR3 consists of 13 residues. CDR1 and CDR2 from the germline V gene are DFQATT and SNEGSKA (reference sequence). V lost 5 bases, J lost 2 bases, and 13 bases lay in between. Here the CDR3 DNA reads TGCAGTGCTCTAGGACAGTTAACCTACGAGCAGTACTTC. This sequence encodes CSALGQLTYEQYF.

V and J are TRBV6-5 and TRBJ2-5, with D unclear. Trimming shortened V by 10 bases and J by 2 bases, and 20 bases separated the two germline ends. This CDR3 contains 15 residues. CDR1 and CDR2 (germline): MNHEY, SVGAGI. The CDR3 DNA sequence: TGTGCCACCAGATATCGCTTCTTCTTTCAAGAGACCCAGTACTTC. The encoded protein is CATRYRFFFQETQYF.

There are a few counts of this clonotype. The chain links TRBV3-1 to TRBJ1-5, with a weak D call TRBD1 (5 bases). This CDR3 is built from 14 residues. Trimming shortened V by 4 bases and J by 7 bases, and 14 bases separated the two germline ends. Per germline, CDR1 LGHDT and CDR2 YNNKEL (reference sequence). CDR3 bases: TGTGCCAGCAGCCGGGCCACAGGAAGCCAGCCCCAGCATTTT. The encoded protein is CASSRATGSQPQHF.

Worth noting for this clonotype: A much larger clone differs by one base, so this may be a read error. The rearrangement links TRBV3-1 to TRBJ2-1; D is tentatively TRBD1 or TRBD2 (5 bases each). Germline V CDR1 and CDR2: LGHDT, YNNKEL (reference sequence). The V end was cut by 2 bases, the J end by 5 bases, with 7 bases between. This CDR3 is built from 13 residues. CDR3 coding DNA: TGTGCCAGCAGCCAACAGGGACACAATGAGCAGTTCTTC. It specifies CASSQQGHNEQFF.

This clonotype was counted many times. The rearrangement joins TRBV3-1 to TRBJ1-6; no clear D. V lost 9 bases, J lost 8 bases, and 14 bases lay in between. Germline CDR1 LGHDT, CDR2 YNNKEL (reference sequence). This CDR3 is 13 amino acids long. This CDR3 is CASRAMRDSPLHF. In DNA form, the CDR3 reads TGTGCCAGTCGGGCTATGAGGGATTCACCCCTCCACTTT.

This clonotype appeared a few times. The rearrangement uses TRBV29-1 and TRBJ2-1; no definite D call. There are 14 residues in the CDR3. In germline, CDR1 is SQVTM, CDR2 ANQGSEA. V was pared by 4 bases and J by 1 base, with 11 bases between. Here the CDR3 reads CSVAQQSSYNEQFF. As DNA, the CDR3 is TGCAGCGTTGCTCAGCAGTCTTCCTACAATGAGCAGTTCTTC.

This chain links TRBV20-1 with TRBJ2-4; 8 bases agree with TRBD2. The CDR3 is 15 residues long. CDR1 and CDR2 (germline): DFQATT, SNEGSKA (reference sequence). Trimming removed 0 bases from V and 7 bases from J; junction bases left unmatched: 8. CDR3 sequence reads: CSARDREGGQNIQYF. DNA for the CDR3: TGCAGTGCTAGAGATCGGGAGGGAGGGCAGAACATTCAGTACTTC.

This clonotype has a handful of counts. The chain combines TRBV12-5 with TRBJ2-5; D not resolved. The CDR3 runs 14 residues. With 6 bases removed from V and 8 bases from J, the gap between germline ends came to 19 bases. Per germline, CDR1 LGHNT and CDR2 FRNRAP. The CDR3 DNA follows: TGTGCTAGTGGCCCACACGAAGCGCGGAAAACCCAGTACTTC. This translates into CASGPHEARKTQYF. The full variable domain, rest sourced from reference TRBV12-5 and TRBJ2-5, is DARVTQTPRHKVTEMGQEVTMRCQPILGHNTVFWYRQTMMQGLELLAYFRNRAPLDDSGMPKDRFSAEMPDATLATLKIQPSEPRDSAVYFCASGPHEARKTQYFGPGTRLLVL.

This clonotype was observed at least ten times. The genes are TRBV5-1 and TRBJ2-1; D gene ambiguous. V was clipped by 0 bases and J by 0 bases, with 7 bases between them. The CDR3 is 15 residues long. Looked up from germline, CDR1 is SGHRS and CDR2 is YFSETQ. The CDR3 nucleotides read TGCGCCAGCAGCTTGGGGGGTAACTCCTACAATGAGCAGTTCTTC. Its protein product is CASSLGGNSYNEQFF.

In its sample, this clonotype was seen many times. The chain is built from TRBV10-3 and TRBJ2-2, with D maybe TRBD2 (6 bases). The germline V and J ends were trimmed by 8 bases and 6 bases, with 13 bases remaining between them. The CDR3 runs 13 residues. CDR1 is ENHRY, CDR2 SYGVKD, per germline. The CDR3 reads CAIPNPGAGELFF. The DNA of the CDR3 is TGTGCCATCCCTAATCCGGGGGCCGGGGAGCTGTTTTTT.

This clonotype was found a few times. The V and J genes are TRBV6-1 and TRBJ2-7, with TRBD1 matching 8 bases. Looked up from germline, CDR1 is MNHNS and CDR2 is SASEGT. After removal of 5 bases from V and 0 bases from J, the junction contained 12 bases not matched to a gene. This CDR3 has 17 amino acids. This CDR3 reads CASSRLPRTGSSYEQYF. The CDR3 nucleotides are TGTGCCAGCAGTCGCCTTCCGCGGACAGGGAGCTCCTACGAGCAGTACTTC.

This clonotype was observed a few times. The chain joins TRBV24-1 to TRBJ2-7; 13 bases map to TRBD2. The V gene's germline CDR1 is KGHDR and CDR2 SFDVKD. This CDR3 is 18 amino acids long. The V and J ends lost 0 bases and 6 bases, in that order; junction bases with no gene match: 10. The CDR3 nucleotides are TGTGCCACCAGTGATTTGACTAGCGGGAGGGCCGAGGGCAGCGAGCAGTACTTC. It is translated as CATSDLTSGRAEGSEQYF.

The chain has TRBV12-3 or TRBV12-4 and TRBJ1-3; possible D gene TRBD1, 6 bases. The V gene lost 7 bases and the J gene lost 0 bases, with 16 bases spanning the gap. The CDR3 runs to 16 residues. The CDR3 loop reads CASILRQVYSGNTIYF. The CDR3 DNA reads TGTGCCAGCATCCTGCGACAGGTATACTCTGGAAACACCATATATTTT.

The rearrangement joins TRBV7-9 to TRBJ2-7; unclear D gene. Trimming shortened V by 1 base and J by 2 bases, and 6 bases separated the two germline ends. CDR1 is SEHNR and CDR2 is FQNEAQ in the germline V gene (reference sequence). The CDR3 is made up of 13 amino acids. CDR3 in amino acids: CASSLVATYEQYF. As DNA, the CDR3 is TGTGCCAGCAGCTTAGTAGCTACCTACGAGCAGTACTTC. Full variable domain (outside the CDR3, taken from reference TRBV7-9 and TRBJ2-7): DTGVSQNPRHKITKRGQNVTFRCDPISEHNRLYWYRQTLGQGPEFLTYFQNEAQLEKSRLLSDRFSAERPKGSFSTLEIQRTEQGDSAMYLCASSLVATYEQYFGPGTRLTVT.

This clonotype was observed a few times. The chain recombines TRBV29-1 with TRBJ1-1, with D unresolved. The V end lost 3 bases, the J end lost 10 bases, and 9 bases lay between the germline ends. The germline gives CDR1 SQVTM, CDR2 ANQGSEA. The CDR3 totals 10 residues. CDR3 sequence: CSVDRGVAFF. CDR3 in DNA: TGCAGCGTTGATCGGGGAGTAGCTTTCTTT.

The CDR3 sequence: CSAREPGPLSYEQYF. In DNA form, the CDR3 reads TGCAGTGCTAGAGAGCCGGGACCGCTCTCCTACGAGCAGTACTTC. The chain employs TRBV20-1 and TRBJ2-7; D is possibly TRBD1 or TRBD2 (5 bases each). V was pared by 0 bases and J by 0 bases, with 12 bases between. Germline assignment: CDR1 DFQATT and CDR2 SNEGSKA (reference sequence). There are 15 residues in the CDR3.

In this sample, this clonotype turned up a few times. The chain recombines TRBV7-7 with TRBJ2-1, with 8 bases lining up with TRBD1. Germline V CDR1 and CDR2: SSHAT, FNYEAQ (reference sequence). V trimming: 4 bases; J trimming: 9 bases; junction bases outside the gene matches: 11. The CDR3 is 15 residues long. This CDR3 is CASSSSPTGAAEQFF. CDR3 DNA sequence: TGTGCCAGCAGCTCCAGCCCGACAGGGGCGGCTGAGCAGTTCTTC.

V is TRBV7-9 and J is TRBJ2-1; D is possibly TRBD1 (5 bases). The ends were cut back, 4 bases at V and 5 bases at J, with 12 bases in the middle. Germline V CDR1 and CDR2: SEHNR, FQNEAQ (reference sequence). The CDR3 has 14 amino acids. The CDR3 region is CASSSYAGNNEQFF. The CDR3 DNA follows: TGTGCCAGCAGCTCCTACGCAGGGAACAATGAGCAGTTCTTC.

The gene calls are TRBV3-1 and TRBJ2-1; no firm D call. The V end was cut by 2 bases, the J end by 0 bases, with 8 bases between. CDR3 size: 15 residues. CDR1 and CDR2 (germline): LGHDT, YNNKEL (reference sequence). CDR3 in amino acids: CASSQYFTSYNEQFF. The CDR3 region has the DNA TGTGCCAGCAGCCAATACTTCACCTCCTACAATGAGCAGTTCTTC.

In this sample, this clonotype turned up many times. The chain links TRBV9 to TRBJ1-5; 7 bases fit TRBD1. Germline CDR1 is SGDLS and CDR2 is YYNGEE. The CDR3 has 16 residues. After removal of 4 bases from V and 3 bases from J, the junction contained 10 bases not matched to a gene. The CDR3 is CASSPRTGRFNQPQHF. DNA for the CDR3: TGTGCCAGCAGCCCCAGGACAGGCAGGTTCAATCAGCCCCAGCATTTT.